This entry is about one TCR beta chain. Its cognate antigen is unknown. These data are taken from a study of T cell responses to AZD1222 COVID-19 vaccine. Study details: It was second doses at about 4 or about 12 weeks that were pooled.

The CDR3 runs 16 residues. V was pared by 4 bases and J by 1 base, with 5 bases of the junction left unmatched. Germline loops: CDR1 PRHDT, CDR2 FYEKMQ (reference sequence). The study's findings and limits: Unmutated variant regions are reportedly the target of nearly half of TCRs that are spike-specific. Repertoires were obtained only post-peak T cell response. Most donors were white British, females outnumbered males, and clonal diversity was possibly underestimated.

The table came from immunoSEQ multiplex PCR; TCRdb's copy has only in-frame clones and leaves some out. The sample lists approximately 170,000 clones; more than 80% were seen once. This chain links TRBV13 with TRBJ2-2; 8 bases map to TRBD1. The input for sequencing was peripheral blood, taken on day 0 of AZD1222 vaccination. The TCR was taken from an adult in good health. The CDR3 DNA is TGTGCCAGCAGCTCTGACAGGGGATGGAACACCGGGGAGCTGTTTTTT. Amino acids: CASSSDRGWNTGELFF.